This entry lists 24 T cell receptor beta chains sequenced from one sample in a study of prognosis after radiotherapy for stage I lung cancer. From genomic DNA, TCR beta CDR3 was amplified by two-round multiplex PCR. Round one of PCR was performed, and it used primers specific to each TRBV and TRBJ gene. In TCRdb, the multiplex PCR reads were re-called with MiXCR into one record per CDR3 protein. There are 25,000 to 35,000 distinct CDR3 sequences in the sample; 32% occur only once, and roughly a third lies in the top ten. This specimen consisted of PBMCs, obtained before or after stereotactic body radiation therapy (not recorded which). These receptors all come from a donor aged 50 or older with non-small cell lung cancer.

The rearrangement joins TRBV7-2 to TRBJ2-1, with D tentatively TRBD1 (5 bases). This CDR3 has 13 residues. V was shortened by 0 bases and J by 10 bases, with 10 bases between the two germline ends. The germline gives CDR1 SGHTA, CDR2 FQGNSA. CDR3 sequence: CASSLALTAEQFF. DNA of the CDR3: TGTGCCAGCAGCTTAGCCCTGACAGCGGAGCAGTTCTTC.

Many counts were recorded for this clonotype. The chain has TRBV30 and TRBJ2-5; D remains ambiguous. The V end lost 0 bases, the J end lost 4 bases, and 6 bases lay between the germline ends. The germline V gene encodes CDR1 GTSNPN and CDR2 SVGIG (reference sequence). This CDR3 has 12 residues. This chain's CDR3 is CAWSVIGETQYF. The CDR3 region has the DNA TGTGCCTGGAGTGTAATTGGAGAGACCCAGTACTTC.

This clonotype was detected ten times or more. This CDR3 is CSASRESTDTQYF. The CDR3 DNA follows: TGCAGTGCTAGTCGTGAGAGCACAGATACGCAGTATTTT. This rearrangement joins TRBV20-1 to TRBJ2-3; D call uncertain. Germline loops: CDR1 DFQATT, CDR2 SNEGSKA (reference sequence). Trimming shortened V by 3 bases and J by 0 bases, and 7 bases separated the two germline ends. The CDR3 extends over 13 amino acids.

About this clonotype itself: Mismatch with germline at one junction end may stem from a read error. This sequence joins TRBV6-1 and TRBJ2-7; D remains unclear. CDR3 length: 16 amino acids. The germline CDR1 and CDR2 sequences are MNHNS and SASEGT. The CDR3 loop is CTSRPAGVAYYYEQYF. CDR3 coding DNA: TGTACCAGCCGTCCGGCAGGAGTGGCGTATTACTACGAGCAGTACTTC.

This chain links TRBV24-1 with TRBJ2-2; D tentatively reads TRBD1 or TRBD2 (5 bases each). V gave up 6 bases and J gave up 7 bases, with 20 bases separating them. This CDR3 comprises 16 residues. Germline V gene data show CDR1 as KGHDR and CDR2 as SFDVKD. The CDR3 DNA follows: TGTGCCACCAGTTATGCCGCTCGAGGGGCAGGCGGGGAGCTGTTTTTT. Encoded protein: CATSYAARGAGGELFF.

This clonotype was seen repeatedly, ten times or more. The chain is built from TRBV20-1 and TRBJ2-7; TRBD2 might be the D (6 bases). The V end lost 2 bases, the J end lost 6 bases, and 14 bases lay between the germline ends. The CDR3 is 13 amino acids. The germline gives CDR1 DFQATT, CDR2 SNEGSKA (reference sequence). The CDR3 coding sequence is TGCAGTGCTAGACGGGACTGGAAAACCGAGCAGTACTTC. This translates into CSARRDWKTEQYF.

This clonotype was counted ten times or more. The chain links TRBV20-1 to TRBJ2-1, with 14 bases that match TRBD2. CDR3 length: 14 amino acids. Trimming at V came to 1 base and at J to 8 bases, leaving 1 base not matched to a gene. Germline CDR1 is DFQATT and CDR2 is SNEGSKA (reference sequence). The CDR3 DNA sequence: TGCAGTGCTAGAGCGACTAGCGGGAGGGATGAGCAGTTCTTC. Amino acid sequence: CSARATSGRDEQFF.

This clonotype was counted many times. This chain joins TRBV12-3 or TRBV12-4 and TRBJ2-3; the D gene is possibly TRBD1 (5 bases). The CDR3 runs to 14 residues. With 4 bases removed from V and 2 bases from J, the gap between germline ends came to 10 bases. The CDR3: CASSSPQDTDTQYF. In nucleotides, the CDR3 is TGTGCCAGCAGTTCACCACAGGACACAGATACGCAGTATTTT.

The CDR3: CASSFSDRVSYNEQFF. Here the CDR3 DNA reads TGTGCCAGCAGTTTCTCCGACAGGGTGTCCTACAATGAGCAGTTCTTC. The chain recombines TRBV27 with TRBJ2-1; 7 nucleotides match TRBD1. CDR3 length: 16 amino acids. CDR1 and CDR2 from the germline V gene are MNHEY and SMNVEV (reference sequence). V shed 3 bases and J 1 base; nucleotides not matched to a gene: 6.

This clonotype was observed many times. This chain links TRBV5-1 with TRBJ2-1; 7 bases map to TRBD2. The CDR3 totals 15 residues. Per the germline V gene, CDR1 is SGHRS and CDR2 is YFSETQ. J lost 5 bases, V lost 0 bases, and 5 bases had no gene match. The CDR3 spells CASSLGGRENNEQFF. DNA for the CDR3: TGCGCCAGCAGCTTGGGTGGGAGGGAGAACAATGAGCAGTTCTTC. Complete variable domain (other parts from reference TRBV5-1 and TRBJ2-1): KAGVTQTPRYLIKTRGQQVTLSCSPISGHRSVSWYQQTPGQGLQFLFEYFSETQRNKGNFPGRFSGRQFSNSRSEMNVSTLELGDSALYLCASSLGGRENNEQFFGPGTRLTVL.

Of note for this clonotype: A much larger clone differs by one base, so this may be a read error. The rearrangement links TRBV9 to TRBJ2-5; TRBD2 aligns across 12 bases. The CDR3 is 16 amino acids. Trimming at V came to 4 bases and at J to 5 bases, leaving 9 bases not matched to a gene. The germline CDR1 and CDR2 sequences are SGDLS and YYNGEE. The DNA of the CDR3 is TGTGCCAGCAGCTTAGATCCTAGCGGGAGGGGGGAGACCCAGTACTTC. Protein: CASSLDPSGRGETQYF.

In its sample, this clonotype was seen many times. The rearrangement links TRBV28 to TRBJ2-5; a weak D match, TRBD2 (5 bases). The CDR3 contains 15 residues. The germline V and J ends were trimmed by 8 bases and 5 bases, with 21 bases remaining between them. Germline V gene sequence: CDR1 MDHEN, CDR2 SYDVKM. This CDR3 reads CASLTRRGSGETQYF. The CDR3 DNA reads TGTGCCAGCCTAACCCGCCGGGGATCTGGGGAGACCCAGTACTTC. Full variable domain (outside the CDR3, taken from reference TRBV28 and TRBJ2-5): DVKVTQSSRYLVKRTGEKVFLECVQDMDHENMFWYRQDPGLGLRLIYFSYDVKMKEKGDIPEGYSVSREKKERFSLILESASTNQTSMYLCASLTRRGSGETQYFGPGTRLLVL.

This clonotype was counted ten times or more. The CDR3 loop reads CASSLDSMNTEAFF. CDR3 DNA sequence: TGCGCCAGCAGCTTGGACAGCATGAACACTGAAGCTTTCTTT. The rearrangement uses TRBV5-1 and TRBJ1-1; no definite D call. This CDR3 comprises 14 residues. Germline CDR1 SGHRS, CDR2 YFSETQ. The V end lost 0 bases, the J end lost 0 bases, and 6 bases lay between the germline ends.

Notes on this clonotype: Mismatch with germline at one junction end may stem from a read error. For the CDR3, the DNA is TGTGCCAGCAGTTTTCTGGGTTTGCAGTATAGCAATCAGCCTCAGCATTTT. Translated: CASSFLGLQYSNQPQHF. This rearrangement joins TRBV28 to TRBJ1-5; D not certain. This CDR3 comprises 17 residues. Germline CDR1 and CDR2: MDHEN and SYDVKM.

This clonotype has a count of ten or more. This rearrangement joins TRBV6-2 or TRBV6-3 to TRBJ1-2, with 8 bases matching TRBD1. The V gene end was trimmed by 2 bases and the J gene end by 7 bases; junction bases not matched to a gene: 9. CDR1 MNHEY and CDR2 SVGEGT come from the germline V gene. The CDR3 totals 15 residues. For the CDR3, the DNA is TGTGCCAGCAGTTACACGGACAGGGCGTTTCTTGGCTACACCTTC. Amino acid sequence: CASSYTDRAFLGYTF.

At least ten counts were recorded for this clonotype. This chain connects TRBV4-1 to TRBJ1-3; tentative D call: TRBD1 (5 bases). Trimming cost V 7 bases and J 0 bases, with 19 bases left between them. Germline V gene lookup returns CDR1 MGHRA and CDR2 YSYEKL. The CDR3 spans 17 residues. Written as DNA, the CDR3 is TGCGCCAGCACACCGGAAAAGGGGCCGGTCTCTGGAAACACCATATATTTT. Its translation is CASTPEKGPVSGNTIYF.

This rearrangement joins TRBV12-3 or TRBV12-4 to TRBJ2-2, with a tentative D call TRBD1 (7 bases). CDR3 length: 14 amino acids. Trimming left V 4 bases short and J 4 bases short, with 10 bases between. The CDR3 DNA reads TGTGCCAGCAGTTCTCAGGGGGGCACCGGGGAGCTGTTTTTT. Translation: CASSSQGGTGELFF.

V usage is TRBV12-3 or TRBV12-4 and J usage is TRBJ2-3, with D perhaps matching TRBD1 or TRBD2 (6 bases each). V dropped 5 bases and J dropped 7 bases, with 16 bases sitting between them. The CDR3 is 14 residues long. The CDR3 nucleotides read TGTGCCAGCAGTCCGAGCACGGGGGCGAATACGCAGTATTTT. This translates into CASSPSTGANTQYF.

The CDR3 protein is CASLGVEFTDTQYF. For the CDR3, the DNA is TGTGCCAGCTTGGGGGTGGAATTCACAGATACGCAGTATTTT. The chain couples TRBV18 to TRBJ2-3; D may match TRBD1 or TRBD2 (5 bases each). Per germline, CDR1 KGHSH and CDR2 LQKENI. Trimming pared 7 bases from V and 2 bases from J, leaving 13 bases between. The CDR3 is 14 amino acids.

A note on this clonotype: An end of the junction does not agree with germline; a read error may underlie this. The chain combines TRBV6-2 or TRBV6-3 with TRBJ2-7, with D perhaps TRBD1 (6 bases). Germline V CDR1 and CDR2: MNHEY, SVGEGT. This CDR3 comprises 16 residues. In nucleotides, the CDR3 is TGTGCCAGCAGTGAAGCGGTACAGGGCAACCCCTACGATCAGTACTTC. This gives the protein CASSEAVQGNPYDQYF.

This clonotype came up many times. The chain joins TRBV30 to TRBJ2-3; D remains ambiguous. V was cut by 2 bases and J by 0 bases, with 9 bases left in between. The germline V gene has CDR1 GTSNPN and CDR2 SVGIG (reference sequence). The CDR3 is made up of 14 amino acids. CDR3 coding DNA: TGTGCCTGGAGTAGTGGGCGTAGCACAGATACGCAGTATTTT. Translating gives CAWSSGRSTDTQYF.

Within the sample, this clonotype is medium-sized. The chain couples TRBV5-1 to TRBJ2-7, with 7 bases identical to TRBD2. CDR1 SGHRS and CDR2 YFSETQ come from the germline V gene. The ends lost 4 bases at V and 5 bases at J; junction bases unmatched: 9. The CDR3 consists of 14 residues. CDR3 region: CASSTQGEGNEQYF. Written as DNA, the CDR3 is TGCGCCAGCAGCACCCAAGGGGAGGGCAACGAGCAGTACTTC. The full variable domain, rest sourced from reference TRBV5-1 and TRBJ2-7, is KAGVTQTPRYLIKTRGQQVTLSCSPISGHRSVSWYQQTPGQGLQFLFEYFSETQRNKGNFPGRFSGRQFSNSRSEMNVSTLELGDSALYLCASSTQGEGNEQYFGPGTRLTVT.

The rearrangement links TRBV20-1 to TRBJ1-5; 11 bases map to TRBD1. The germline V gene has CDR1 DFQATT and CDR2 SNEGSKA (reference sequence). The V segment lost 5 bases and the J segment 0 bases; nucleotides outside the gene matches: 3. There are 15 residues in the CDR3. CDR3 residues: CSARDRGTSNQPQHF. CDR3 nucleotide sequence: TGCAGTGCTCGGGACAGGGGGACTAGCAATCAGCCCCAGCATTTT.

This clonotype came up a few times. It is likely a read error: a sequence one base away is far more abundant. The V gene is TRBV6-2 or TRBV6-3, the J gene TRBJ2-7; 9 bases align to TRBD2. The trim removed 7 bases at V and 3 bases at J, leaving 7 bases unmatched. Germline V gene lookup returns CDR1 MNHEY and CDR2 SVGEGT. The CDR3 consists of 14 residues. CDR3 sequence reads: CASIRLAVLYEQYF. The CDR3 region has the DNA TGTGCCAGCATCAGACTAGCGGTACTCTACGAGCAGTACTTC.